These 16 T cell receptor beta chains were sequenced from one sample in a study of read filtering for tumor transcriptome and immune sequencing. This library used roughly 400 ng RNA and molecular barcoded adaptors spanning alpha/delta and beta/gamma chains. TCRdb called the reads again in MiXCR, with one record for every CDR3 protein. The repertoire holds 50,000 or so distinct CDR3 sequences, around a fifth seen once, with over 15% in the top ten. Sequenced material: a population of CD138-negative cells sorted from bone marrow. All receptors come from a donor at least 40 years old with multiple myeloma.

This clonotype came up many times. The CDR3 protein is CASSIFGRGYTGELFF. CDR3 DNA sequence: TGTGCCAGTAGTATATTTGGCCGGGGTTACACCGGGGAGCTGTTTTTT. The chain has TRBV19 and TRBJ2-2; a weak D match, TRBD2 (5 bases). V was trimmed by 2 bases and J by 3 bases, leaving 13 bases between them. The germline gives CDR1 LNHDA, CDR2 SQIVND (reference sequence). This CDR3 is built from 16 residues.

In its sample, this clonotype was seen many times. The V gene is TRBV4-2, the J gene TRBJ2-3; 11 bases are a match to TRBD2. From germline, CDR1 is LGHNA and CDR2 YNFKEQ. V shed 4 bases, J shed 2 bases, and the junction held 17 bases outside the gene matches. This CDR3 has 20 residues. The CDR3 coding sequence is TGTGCCAGCAGCCCCTACCATAGTCCGGGACTAGCGGAGATCACAGATACGCAGTATTTT. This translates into CASSPYHSPGLAEITDTQYF.

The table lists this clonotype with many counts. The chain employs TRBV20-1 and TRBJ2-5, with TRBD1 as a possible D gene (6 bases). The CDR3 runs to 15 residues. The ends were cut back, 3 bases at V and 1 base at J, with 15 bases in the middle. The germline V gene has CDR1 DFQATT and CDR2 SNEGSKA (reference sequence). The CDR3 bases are TGCAGTGCTAGTTCCGCAAGAGGGGGCCAAGAGACCCAGTACTTC. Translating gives CSASSARGGQETQYF.

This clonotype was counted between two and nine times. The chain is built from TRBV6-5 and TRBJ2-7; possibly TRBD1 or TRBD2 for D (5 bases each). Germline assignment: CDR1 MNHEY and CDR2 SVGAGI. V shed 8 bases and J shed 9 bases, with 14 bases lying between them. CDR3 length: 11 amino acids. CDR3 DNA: TGTGCCAGCGGCCAGGGAGTTTGGCAGTACTTC. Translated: CASGQGVWQYF.

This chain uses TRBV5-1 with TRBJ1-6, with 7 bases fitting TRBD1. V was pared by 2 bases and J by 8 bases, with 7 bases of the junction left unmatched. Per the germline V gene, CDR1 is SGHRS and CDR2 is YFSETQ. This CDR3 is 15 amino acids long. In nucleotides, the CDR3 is TGCGCCAGCAGCTTCCAGGGGGGCACGGATTCACCCCTCCACTTT. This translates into CASSFQGGTDSPLHF.

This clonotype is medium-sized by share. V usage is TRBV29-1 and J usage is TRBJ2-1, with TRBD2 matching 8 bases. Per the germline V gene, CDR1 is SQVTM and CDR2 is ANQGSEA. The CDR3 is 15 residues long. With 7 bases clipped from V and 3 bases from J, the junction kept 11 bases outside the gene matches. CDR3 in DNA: TGCAGCGCCGAAAAGACTAGCGCTAGCTACAATGAGCAGTTCTTC. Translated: CSAEKTSASYNEQFF.

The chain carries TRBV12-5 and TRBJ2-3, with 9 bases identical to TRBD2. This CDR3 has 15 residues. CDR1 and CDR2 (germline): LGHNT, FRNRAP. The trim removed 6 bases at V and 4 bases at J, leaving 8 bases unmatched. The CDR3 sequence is CASGMGSGGSDTQYF. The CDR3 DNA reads TGTGCTAGTGGCATGGGTAGCGGGGGCTCAGATACGCAGTATTTT.

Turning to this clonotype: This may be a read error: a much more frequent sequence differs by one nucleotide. CDR3 protein: CASSPGLWANTGAFF. The CDR3 nucleotides read TGCGCCAGCAGCCCGGGTCTGTGGGCGAACACTGGAGCTTTCTTT. The gene calls are TRBV5-1 and TRBJ1-1; D not resolved. Germline V lookup: CDR1 SGHRS, CDR2 YFSETQ. CDR3 length: 15 residues.

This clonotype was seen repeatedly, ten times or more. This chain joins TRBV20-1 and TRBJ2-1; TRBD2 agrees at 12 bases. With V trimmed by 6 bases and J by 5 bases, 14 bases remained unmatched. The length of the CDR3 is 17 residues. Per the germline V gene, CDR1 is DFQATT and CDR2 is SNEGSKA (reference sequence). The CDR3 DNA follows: TGCAGTGCGTCACCCCGCCGACTAGCGGGGGACCACAATGAGCAGTTCTTC. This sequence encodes CSASPRRLAGDHNEQFF.

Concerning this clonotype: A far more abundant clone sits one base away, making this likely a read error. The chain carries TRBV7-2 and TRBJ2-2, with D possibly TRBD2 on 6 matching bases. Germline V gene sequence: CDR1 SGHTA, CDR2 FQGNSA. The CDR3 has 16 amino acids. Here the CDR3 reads CASSTRAGANTGELLF. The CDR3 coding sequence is TGTGCCAGCAGCACCCGAGCGGGCGCGAACACCGGGGAGCTGCTTTTT.

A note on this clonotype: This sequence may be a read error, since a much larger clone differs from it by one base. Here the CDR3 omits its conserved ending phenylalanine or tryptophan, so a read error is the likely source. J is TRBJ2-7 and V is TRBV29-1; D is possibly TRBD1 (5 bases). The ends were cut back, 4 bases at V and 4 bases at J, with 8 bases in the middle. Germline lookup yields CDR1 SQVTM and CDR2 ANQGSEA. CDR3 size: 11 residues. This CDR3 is CSVGQRYEQYL. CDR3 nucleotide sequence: TGCAGCGTTGGACAGAGATACGAGCAGTACCTC.

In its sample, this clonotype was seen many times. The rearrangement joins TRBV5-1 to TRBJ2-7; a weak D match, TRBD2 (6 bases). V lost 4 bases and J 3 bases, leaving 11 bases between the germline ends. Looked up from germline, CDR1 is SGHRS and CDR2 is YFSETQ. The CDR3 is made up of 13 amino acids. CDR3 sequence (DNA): TGCGCCAGCAGCCCAGAGGGAGGCTACGAGCAGTACTTC. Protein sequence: CASSPEGGYEQYF.

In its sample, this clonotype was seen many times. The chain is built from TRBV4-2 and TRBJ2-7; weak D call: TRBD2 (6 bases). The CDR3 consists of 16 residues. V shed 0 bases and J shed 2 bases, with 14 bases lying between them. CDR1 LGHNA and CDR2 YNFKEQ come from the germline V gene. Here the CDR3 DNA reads TGTGCCAGCAGCCAAGATTTGACTAGAAATGCCTACGAGCAGTACTTC. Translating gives CASSQDLTRNAYEQYF.

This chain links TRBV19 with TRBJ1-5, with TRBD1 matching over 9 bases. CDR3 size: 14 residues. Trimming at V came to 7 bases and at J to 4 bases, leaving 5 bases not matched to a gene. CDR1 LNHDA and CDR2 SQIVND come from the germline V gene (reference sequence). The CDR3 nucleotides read TGTGCCAGTAAGATGACAGGGGGGAATCAGCCCCAGCATTTT. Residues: CASKMTGGNQPQHF.

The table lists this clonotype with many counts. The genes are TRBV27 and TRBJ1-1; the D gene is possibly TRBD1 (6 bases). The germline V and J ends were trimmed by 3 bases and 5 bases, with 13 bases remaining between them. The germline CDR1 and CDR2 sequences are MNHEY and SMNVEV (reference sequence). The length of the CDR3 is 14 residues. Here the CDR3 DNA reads TGTGCCAGCAGTTTTGGGGGCCTGGGGACTGAAGCTTTCTTT. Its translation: CASSFGGLGTEAFF.

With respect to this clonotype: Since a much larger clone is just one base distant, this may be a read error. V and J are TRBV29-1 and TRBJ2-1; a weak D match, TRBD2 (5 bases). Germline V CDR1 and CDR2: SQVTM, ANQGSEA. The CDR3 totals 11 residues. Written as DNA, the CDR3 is TGCAGCGTTGGGACGACTAATGAGCGGTTCTTC. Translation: CSVGTTNERFF.